The next 9 T cell receptor beta chains were all read from a single sample in a study of CD8 T cells in ankylosing spondylitis. No antigens are known for them. Study-wide points: Made up of about eight highly homologous variants, a TCR beta motif appeared characteristic of ankylosing spondylitis blood.

From the 5' RACE reads, TCRdb called clonotypes with MiXCR, one entry per CDR3 protein. Of 100,000 or so distinct CDR3 sequences listed, roughly 9% are singletons. Sequencing used blood, either unsorted or a sorted T cell fraction (not recorded which). These receptors originate from a male donor with ankylosing spondylitis.

This clonotype showed up many times. This chain uses TRBV27 with TRBJ2-1, with TRBD2 matching over 8 bases. V lost 6 bases to trimming and J lost 9 bases; unmatched junction nucleotides: 4. CDR1 and CDR2 from the germline V gene are MNHEY and SMNVEV (reference sequence). The CDR3 totals 12 residues. CDR3 in DNA: TGTGCCAGCAGCACTAGCGGAGGTGAGCAGTTCTTC. Protein product: CASSTSGGEQFF.

This clonotype was seen a handful of times. This chain uses TRBV29-1 with TRBJ1-2; 7 nucleotides agree with TRBD1. The V gene's germline CDR1 is SQVTM and CDR2 ANQGSEA. CDR3 length: 12 residues. Germline trimming cut 7 bases from V and 7 bases from J; bases unmatched to any gene: 9. The CDR3 loop is CSGNTDRSGYTF. CDR3 sequence (DNA): TGCAGCGGGAACACGGACAGGAGTGGCTACACCTTC.

This clonotype has more than one count but fewer than ten. The gene calls are TRBV5-6 and TRBJ2-3, with D tentatively TRBD1 or TRBD2 (5 bases each). The V gene's germline CDR1 is SGHDT and CDR2 YYEEEE. CDR3 length: 14 amino acids. The ends were cut back, 4 bases at V and 0 bases at J, with 9 bases in the middle. CDR3 amino acids: CASSVEGSTDTQYF. CDR3 DNA sequence: TGTGCCAGCAGCGTAGAGGGGAGCACAGATACGCAGTATTTT.

The CDR3 region is CASSRNPLETQYF. The DNA of the CDR3 is TGTGCCAGCAGCCGTAACCCCCTAGAGACCCAGTACTTC. The chain is built from TRBV27 and TRBJ2-5; D call uncertain. V lost 6 bases and J lost 4, with 12 bases in between. Germline CDR1 reads MNHEY; CDR2 reads SMNVEV (reference sequence). This CDR3 has 13 amino acids.

This clonotype came up many times. The rearrangement joins TRBV3-1 to TRBJ1-4, with D perhaps matching TRBD1 (5 bases). Trimming cost V 0 bases and J 7 bases, with 12 bases left between them. In germline, CDR1 is LGHDT, CDR2 YNNKEL (reference sequence). The CDR3 is 15 amino acids. CDR3 in amino acids: CASSQDHGRAEKLFF. The CDR3 DNA is TGTGCCAGCAGCCAAGATCATGGCAGGGCTGAAAAACTGTTTTTT.

The sample holds one count of this clonotype. V and J are TRBV6-1 and TRBJ1-1, with TRBD1 as a possible D gene (5 bases). The CDR3 runs to 16 residues. The V gene's germline CDR1 is MNHNS and CDR2 SASEGT. Trimming pared 2 bases from V and 1 base from J, leaving 14 bases between. The DNA for the CDR3 is TGTGCCAGCAGTGAATTCGACGGGGCCGAGAACACTGAAGCTTTCTTT. Translating gives CASSEFDGAENTEAFF.

The V and J genes are TRBV4-1 and TRBJ2-2; D call uncertain. Looked up from germline, CDR1 is MGHRA and CDR2 is YSYEKL. There are 15 residues in the CDR3. V lost 2 bases and J 3 bases, leaving 10 bases between the germline ends. CDR3 sequence reads: CASSQLMRDTGELFF. The CDR3 region has the DNA TGCGCCAGCAGCCAATTAATGCGCGACACCGGGGAGCTGTTTTTT.

This clonotype came up a few times. The CDR3 here is CASSFGTSGKESDTQYF. CDR3 coding DNA: TGTGCCAGCAGCTTCGGGACTAGCGGGAAGGAATCAGATACGCAGTATTTT. This chain links TRBV13 with TRBJ2-3; the match to TRBD2 covers 13 bases. Trimming at V came to 3 bases and at J to 4 bases, leaving 7 bases not matched to a gene. Germline loops: CDR1 PRHDT, CDR2 FYEKMQ (reference sequence). The CDR3 covers 17 residues.

The rearrangement links TRBV29-1 to TRBJ2-5; TRBD2 matches at 7 bases. Germline CDR1 SQVTM, CDR2 ANQGSEA. The junction had 13 bases not matched to a gene; V was cut back by 6 bases and J by 6 bases. The CDR3 is 14 amino acids. DNA for the CDR3: TGCAGCGTCCAGGCGGGACTAACAAGACAGACCCAGTACTTC. Encoded protein: CSVQAGLTRQTQYF.